This T cell receptor beta chain was retrieved from a study of shared clonotypes between healthy human individuals. Study as a whole: CD4 naive and CD4 memory each took three plates per donor, while CD8 naive took two and CD8 memory one.

Produced via immunoSEQ multiplex PCR; TCRdb's table is partial and in-frame only. The sample has about 1 million clones, around 74% seen once; the top ten hold 1.4% to 1.5%. This clone was recorded at least ten times. Other nucleotide sequences from this sample produce the same CDR3. The V and J ends lost 8 bases and 6 bases respectively, with 21 bases between them. Germline CDR1 and CDR2: SQVTM and ANQGSEA. CDR3 size: 14 residues. V and J are TRBV29-1 and TRBJ2-3; D possibly uses TRBD1 or TRBD2 (5 bases each). The sequenced sample consisted of memory CD4+ T cells sorted from blood. Subset meaning: CD45RA-negative fraction. This TCR was sampled from a young man in good health. CDR3 residues: CSTTRDPMTDTQYF. In DNA form, the CDR3 reads TGCAGCACTACCCGGGACCCGATGACGGATACGCAGTATTTT.